This T cell receptor (beta chain) was identified during a study of blood T cells in healthy people across ages. The germline CDR1 and CDR2 sequences are MDHEN and SYDVKM. Trimming removed 1 base at V and 6 bases at J, with 7 bases between. CDR3 length: 13 residues. The sample holds many counts of this clonotype. Through a sample-barcoded 5' primer and a J-beta primer mix, a second PCR was run for roughly 7 to 12 cycles. TCRdb re-analysed the 5' RACE reads in MiXCR, keeping a single row per CDR3 protein. In the table there are about 1.5 million distinct CDR3 sequences, approximately 39% of which are singletons.

The sequenced sample was blood. The chain joins TRBV28 to TRBJ1-5; D not certain. This clonotype originated in a woman under 30 in good health. The DNA for the CDR3 is TGTGCCAGCAGTTTATTCGGCGCTCAGCCCCAGCATTTT. Translated, it gives CASSLFGAQPQHF.